Below, 30 T cell receptor beta chains from the same sample are listed, as sequenced in a study of CD8+CD57+ T cells in acquired aplastic anemia. Profiling that covered TCR beta VDJ and CDR3 relied on genomic DNA as its template. TCRdb called the reads again in MiXCR, with one record for every CDR3 protein. The data hold about 180,000 distinct CDR3 sequences, with roughly three fifths observed a single time. Sequencing was done on patients that had shown CD8+CD57+ cell expansion by flow cytometry. The specimen sequenced was sorted CD4+, CD8+, or CD8+CD57+ T cells (not recorded which) from PBMCs. These receptors all come from a human donor with aplastic anemia.

Concerning this clonotype: The conserved closing phenylalanine or tryptophan is absent in this CDR3, likely reflecting a read error. It is unclear where the CDR3 begins or ends on the DNA, so no DNA is shown, and the CDR3 is as TCRdb lists it. The chain links TRBV7-3 to TRBJ2-7. The CDR3 numbers 14 amino acids, ends counted. Germline V gene data show CDR1 as SGHTA and CDR2 as FQGTGA. CDR3 region: CASSLRGRSPTSST.

The CDR3 DNA reads TGCGCCAGCAGTGAGCCGACAGGGTGTAGGGAGCAGTACTTC. Its protein product is CASSEPTGCREQYF. The chain combines TRBV10-1 with TRBJ2-7; 7 nucleotides line up with TRBD1. This CDR3 has 14 amino acids. Per the germline V gene, CDR1 is WNHNN and CDR2 is SYGVQD (reference sequence). Trimming cost V 2 bases and J 7 bases; bases outside gene matches: 8.

This sequence joins TRBV7-9 and TRBJ2-2; weak D call: TRBD2 (5 bases). The CDR3 has 15 residues. Deletions cut 9 bases from V and 5 bases from J, with 19 bases between. Germline V lookup: CDR1 SEHNR, CDR2 FQNEAQ (reference sequence). CDR3: CASQPLRDITGELFF. In nucleotides, the CDR3 is TGTGCCAGTCAACCCCTGAGGGATATAACCGGGGAGCTGTTTTTT.

V and J are TRBV19 and TRBJ1-4; 10 bases are a match to TRBD1. Germline V gene lookup returns CDR1 LNHDA and CDR2 SQIVND (reference sequence). The CDR3 length is 17 residues. The trim removed 6 bases at V and 0 bases at J, leaving 7 bases unmatched. The CDR3 sequence: CASRPRDRGATNEKLFF. In DNA, the CDR3 is TGTGCCAGTAGGCCCCGGGACAGGGGAGCAACTAATGAAAAACTGTTTTTT. Complete variable domain (other parts from reference TRBV19 and TRBJ1-4): DGGITQSPKYLFRKEGQNVTLSCEQNLNHDAMYWYRQDPGQGLRLIYYSQIVNDFQKGDIAEGYSVSREKKESFPLTVTSAQKNPTAFYLCASRPRDRGATNEKLFFGSGTQLSVL.

This clonotype was counted ten times or more. The chain links TRBV5-8 to TRBJ2-7, with D perhaps matching TRBD1 (6 bases). Germline-derived CDR1 and CDR2 are SGHTS and YDEGEE. CDR3 length: 13 amino acids. The V and J ends lost 4 bases and 1 base respectively, with 9 bases between them. The CDR3 is CASSIQGSYEQYF. The CDR3, as DNA: TGTGCCAGCAGCATACAGGGTTCCTACGAGCAGTACTTC. The full variable domain, its missing parts supplied by reference TRBV5-8 and TRBJ2-7, is EAGVTQSPTHLIKTRGQQATLRCSPISGHTSVYWYQQALGLGLQFLLWYDEGEERNRGNFPPRFSGRQFPNYSSELNVNALELEDSALYLCASSIQGSYEQYFGPGTRLTVT.

The chain has TRBV10-3 and TRBJ1-2, with D unclear. CDR3 length: 13 amino acids. The germline V gene encodes CDR1 ENHRY and CDR2 SYGVKD. V was pared by 5 bases and J by 4 bases, with 11 bases between. The CDR3 region has the DNA TGTGCCATCAGTAAGGACGGATTCTATGGCTACACCTTC. Protein: CAISKDGFYGYTF.

This clonotype was found many times. The chain combines TRBV25-1 with TRBJ2-7; TRBD1 matches 10 bases. Looked up from germline, CDR1 is MGHDK and CDR2 is SYGVNS. After removal of 4 bases from V and 3 bases from J, the junction contained 3 bases not matched to a gene. CDR3 length equals 14 residues. CDR3 sequence reads: CASSARDRGYEQYF. In DNA form, the CDR3 reads TGTGCCAGCAGTGCCCGGGACAGGGGCTACGAGCAGTACTTC.

This chain's CDR3 is CSAREGTVKETQYF. The CDR3 nucleotides read TGCAGTGCTAGAGAGGGGACTGTGAAAGAGACCCAGTACTTC. The rearrangement links TRBV20-1 to TRBJ2-5; D may be TRBD2 (6 bases). The CDR3 has 14 residues. Germline assignment: CDR1 DFQATT and CDR2 SNEGSKA (reference sequence). V gave up 0 bases and J gave up 3 bases, with 11 bases separating them.

In its sample, this clonotype was seen once. The CDR3 loop is CASSIVGVYEQYF. The CDR3 region has the DNA TGTGCCAGTAGTATAGTAGGCGTCTACGAGCAGTACTTC. V is TRBV19 and J is TRBJ2-7, with D uncertain. The CDR3 totals 13 residues. Trimming removed 1 base from V and 3 bases from J, with 7 bases in between. CDR1 LNHDA and CDR2 SQIVND come from the germline V gene (reference sequence).

The CDR3 nucleotides are TGCAGCGTTGTGGGGGTCCTCTCGGTGGGTGAAGCTTTCTTT. As protein: CSVVGVLSVGEAFF. The chain carries TRBV29-1 and TRBJ1-1; TRBD1 might be the D (5 bases). Deletions cut 4 bases from V and 7 bases from J, with 19 bases between. This CDR3 comprises 14 residues. Germline CDR1 is SQVTM and CDR2 is ANQGSEA.

The chain joins TRBV11-2 to TRBJ1-2; weak D call: TRBD1 (6 bases). This CDR3 spans 15 amino acids. V was cut by 1 base and J by 5 bases, with 14 bases left in between. CDR1 is SGHAT and CDR2 is FQNNGV in the germline V gene. CDR3 sequence reads: CASSLALGGRYGYTF. The CDR3 coding sequence is TGTGCCAGCAGCTTAGCTTTAGGGGGGAGGTATGGCTACACCTTC.

The chain carries TRBV5-8 and TRBJ2-7; 9 bases are a match to TRBD1. This CDR3 is built from 15 residues. Germline values: CDR1 SGHTS, CDR2 YDEGEE. The J segment lost 1 base and the V segment lost 4 bases, leaving 6 bases of the junction unmatched. DNA of the CDR3: TGTGCCAGCAGCGGACAGGGGCCTCCTTCCTACGAGCAGTACTTC. The encoded protein is CASSGQGPPSYEQYF. Drawing the rest from reference TRBV5-8 and TRBJ2-7, the complete variable domain is EAGVTQSPTHLIKTRGQQATLRCSPISGHTSVYWYQQALGLGLQFLLWYDEGEERNRGNFPPRFSGRQFPNYSSELNVNALELEDSALYLCASSGQGPPSYEQYFGPGTRLTVT.

This clonotype was picked up many times. The V call is TRBV2, the J call TRBJ1-1, with D uncertain. CDR3 size: 16 residues. The V gene lost 3 bases and the J gene lost 0 bases, with 14 bases spanning the gap. Germline V gene data show CDR1 as SNHLY and CDR2 as FYNNEI. The CDR3 sequence: CASSEWFGAMNTEAFF. CDR3 DNA sequence: TGTGCCAGCAGTGAGTGGTTCGGCGCCATGAACACTGAAGCTTTCTTT.

About this clonotype itself: A clone one base away is much larger, so this may be a read error. The rearrangement joins TRBV4-1 to TRBJ2-7; no reliable D call. The CDR3 spans 16 residues. Germline values: CDR1 MGHRA, CDR2 YSYEKL. The CDR3 DNA reads as TGCGCCAGCAGCCAAGAGACACTTTTTAGCTCCTACGGGCAGTACTTC. This translates into CASSQETLFSSYGQYF.

J is TRBJ2-3 and V is TRBV6-1; tentative D call: TRBD2 (7 bases). This CDR3 comprises 15 residues. V shed 8 bases and J shed 2 bases, with 17 bases lying between them. The germline V gene encodes CDR1 MNHNS and CDR2 SASEGT. The CDR3 nucleotides read TGTGCCAGCGGGGAAGGGGGGGGAACCACAGATACGCAGTATTTT. It yields the protein CASGEGGGTTDTQYF.

The V and J genes are TRBV12-3 or TRBV12-4 and TRBJ1-2; D is possibly TRBD1 (5 bases). V lost 5 bases, J lost 4 bases, and 17 bases lay in between. This CDR3 spans 15 amino acids. The CDR3 spells CASSPSSSTVYGYTF. CDR3 coding DNA: TGTGCCAGCAGTCCCTCCTCCTCGACAGTCTATGGCTACACCTTC.

The V and J genes are TRBV4-1 and TRBJ1-6, with TRBD1 identical over 11 bases. Germline V CDR1 and CDR2: MGHRA, YSYEKL. J was trimmed by 7 bases and V by 5 bases; bases with no gene match: 4. This CDR3 comprises 15 residues. CDR3 region: CASSFGQGANSPLHF. CDR3 nucleotides: TGCGCCAGCAGCTTCGGACAGGGGGCAAATTCACCCCTCCACTTT.

The V call is TRBV2, the J call TRBJ1-2, with D perhaps matching TRBD1 (5 bases). The germline V gene has CDR1 SNHLY and CDR2 FYNNEI. This CDR3 spans 14 amino acids. V lost 0 bases and J 8 bases, leaving 13 bases between the germline ends. The CDR3 DNA sequence: TGTGCCAGCAGTGAAGCGGGAACTAGGGACGGCTACACCTTC. Protein: CASSEAGTRDGYTF.

The chain uses TRBV11-3 and TRBJ1-1; tentatively, D is TRBD1 (5 bases). V shed 5 bases and J shed 4 bases, with 11 bases lying between them. This CDR3 is 13 amino acids long. Germline V CDR1 and CDR2: SGHNT, YENEEA. As DNA, the CDR3 is TGTGCCAGCAGCACTTCAGGGTTCACTGAAGCTTTCTTT. Encoded protein: CASSTSGFTEAFF.

The CDR3 nucleotides are TGTGCCAGCAGTCTAGAAGGGTCGGGAAATTCACCCCTCCACTTT. This translates into CASSLEGSGNSPLHF. The chain joins TRBV2 to TRBJ1-6; D uncertain. CDR1 and CDR2 (germline): SNHLY, FYNNEI. V lost 5 bases and J lost 7, with 15 bases in between. The CDR3 sequence is 15 residues long.

This clonotype was recorded many times. V is TRBV5-8 and J is TRBJ2-3; no clear D. The CDR3 runs 15 residues. Germline loops: CDR1 SGHTS, CDR2 YDEGEE. The V gene lost 4 bases and the J gene lost 0 bases, with 12 bases spanning the gap. This CDR3 is CASSVPGVSTDTQYF. The DNA of the CDR3 is TGTGCCAGCAGCGTGCCGGGTGTGAGCACAGATACGCAGTATTTT.

This chain links TRBV9 with TRBJ1-2; D might be TRBD1 (5 bases). Trimming removed 4 bases from V and 8 bases from J, with 18 bases in between. The V gene's germline CDR1 is SGDLS and CDR2 YYNGEE. The length of the CDR3 is 14 residues. As DNA, the CDR3 is TGTGCCAGCAGCTTAGCGGGGGAGATCGGGGGCTACACCTTC. Amino acids: CASSLAGEIGGYTF.

The V call is TRBV20-1, the J call TRBJ2-7, with 8 bases identical to TRBD1. In germline, CDR1 is DFQATT, CDR2 SNEGSKA (reference sequence). The V gene end was trimmed by 0 bases and the J gene end by 1 base; junction bases not matched to a gene: 20. This CDR3 comprises 20 residues. The CDR3 bases are TGCAGTGCTAGAGATTACCTCTCGGTCCACGGGACAGGCATATCCTACGAGCAGTACTTC. It encodes CSARDYLSVHGTGISYEQYF.

This clonotype was recorded only once. The V call is TRBV7-9, the J call TRBJ2-3; D may match TRBD1 or TRBD2 (6 bases each). The germline V and J ends were trimmed by 4 bases and 4 bases, with 12 bases remaining between them. The CDR3 sequence is 14 residues long. Germline lookup yields CDR1 SEHNR and CDR2 FQNEAQ (reference sequence). CDR3 residues: CASSWRDKADTQYF. The CDR3 DNA reads TGTGCCAGCAGCTGGCGGGACAAGGCAGATACGCAGTATTTT.

The chain is built from TRBV5-1 and TRBJ1-4; D may be TRBD1 (6 bases). This CDR3 spans 15 amino acids. V was cut by 0 bases and J by 8 bases, with 14 bases left in between. Looked up from germline, CDR1 is SGHRS and CDR2 is YFSETQ. The CDR3 DNA reads TGCGCCAGCAGCTTGGTACAGGGATGGAACGAAAAACTGTTTTTT. Protein product: CASSLVQGWNEKLFF.

This chain joins TRBV5-6 and TRBJ2-5; D gene unclear. CDR3 length: 15 amino acids. Germline loops: CDR1 SGHDT, CDR2 YYEEEE. Trimming shortened V by 0 bases and J by 5 bases, and 14 bases separated the two germline ends. CDR3 bases: TGTGCCAGCAGCTTGGTGGGCAGGCACGGCGAGACCCAGTACTTC. This codes for CASSLVGRHGETQYF.

This clonotype appeared many times. The CDR3 here is CASSPSGSSYNSPLHF. For the CDR3, the DNA is TGTGCCAGCAGTCCGTCCGGTAGCTCCTATAATTCACCCCTCCACTTT. The genes are TRBV6-6 and TRBJ1-6; the D is unclear. Trimming took 5 bases from V and 0 from J, leaving 11 bases between them. This CDR3 comprises 16 residues. The V gene's germline CDR1 is MNHNY and CDR2 SVGAGI (reference sequence).

This clonotype was seen only once. This sequence joins TRBV7-8 and TRBJ1-5; unclear D gene. The CDR3 has 16 amino acids. From germline, CDR1 is SGHVS and CDR2 FQNEAQ. V shed 2 bases and J shed 0 bases, with 11 bases lying between them. CDR3 nucleotides: TGTGCCAGCAGCTTAAGGGCGCGTGATAGCAATCAGCCCCAGCATTTT. This encodes CASSLRARDSNQPQHF.

This clonotype was seen more than once but under ten times. The genes are TRBV4-3 and TRBJ2-7; 8 bases are shared with TRBD1. Germline V gene lookup returns CDR1 LGHNA and CDR2 YSLEER. The J segment lost 0 bases and the V segment lost 5 bases, leaving 9 bases of the junction unmatched. This CDR3 is built from 16 residues. The CDR3 sequence is CASSKGQGGDSYEQYF. The DNA of the CDR3 is TGCGCCAGCAGCAAAGGACAGGGAGGCGACTCCTACGAGCAGTACTTC.

The table lists this clonotype with many counts. The rearrangement links TRBV19 to TRBJ2-3; 8 bases agree with TRBD2. Trimming at V came to 1 base and at J to 3 bases, leaving 6 bases not matched to a gene. Germline lookup yields CDR1 LNHDA and CDR2 SQIVND (reference sequence). There are 16 residues in the CDR3. The CDR3 DNA reads TGTGCCAGTAGTATAGGGGCGGGGGGCTCAACAGATACGCAGTATTTT. Its translation is CASSIGAGGSTDTQYF.